This is a list of T cell receptor beta chains from one sample in a study of blood T cell repertoires in COVID-19. Here immunoSEQ multiplex PCR was the method, and the copy in TCRdb shows in-frame clones only, minus some. Of hundreds of thousands of clones in the sample, over 85% were seen once. The sequenced sample was peripheral blood. The receptors stem from a woman aged 30 to 39 with COVID-19, enrolled during active disease. Each CDR3 is given with its conserved first and last residue. Each record gives: J gene, V gene, CDR3 protein.

J gene: TRBJ1-2
V gene: TRBV19
CDR3 protein: CASSAAQGAAGYTF

J gene: TRBJ1-1
V gene: TRBV5-6
CDR3 protein: CASSFSGTGSYRGAFF

J gene: TRBJ2-1
V gene: TRBV20-1
CDR3 protein: CSASGSSYNEQFF

J gene: TRBJ2-1
V gene: TRBV2
CDR3 protein: CASSEGRSLF

J gene: TRBJ1-6
V gene: TRBV5-1
CDR3 protein: CASSLHGTEYNSPLHF

J gene: TRBJ2-2
V gene: TRBV6-6
CDR3 protein: CASSSSTRGRAGELFF

J gene: TRBJ1-5
V gene: TRBV2
CDR3 protein: CASSEQGPQPQHF

J gene: TRBJ1-2
V gene: TRBV6-5
CDR3 protein: CASSYSPGQRNYGYTF

J gene: TRBJ1-5
V gene: TRBV4-1
CDR3 protein: CASSQEFTGAQPQHF

J gene: TRBJ1-1
V gene: TRBV6-1
CDR3 protein: CASSDRAQAYAGEAFF

J gene: TRBJ1-5
V gene: TRBV12-3/TRBV12-4
CDR3 protein: CASSYLNQPQHF

J gene: TRBJ1-2
V gene: TRBV29-1
CDR3 protein: CSVGPLAHRQGYTF

J gene: TRBJ2-1
V gene: TRBV5-1
CDR3 protein: CASRHSGELNEQFF

J gene: TRBJ1-2
V gene: TRBV19
CDR3 protein: CASSPDRGQGGYTF

J gene: TRBJ2-1
V gene: TRBV5-5
CDR3 protein: CATTRGGHTYNEQFF

J gene: TRBJ2-7
V gene: TRBV5-4
CDR3 protein: CASSLEETGAYEQYF

J gene: TRBJ1-2
V gene: TRBV7-9
CDR3 protein: CASSPGGYTF

J gene: TRBJ2-7
V gene: TRBV7-8
CDR3 protein: CASSSAGATGSYEQYF

J gene: TRBJ2-3
V gene: TRBV19
CDR3 protein: CAASDSGADTQYF

J gene: TRBJ1-3
V gene: TRBV10-2
CDR3 protein: CASSETRGDGNTIYF

J gene: TRBJ2-7
V gene: TRBV13
CDR3 protein: CASSPGTNYEQYF

J gene: TRBJ1-3
V gene: TRBV3-1/TRBV3-2
CDR3 protein: CASSRRGSGNTIYF

J gene: TRBJ1-6
V gene: TRBV4-1
CDR3 protein: CASSQDQGQSYNSPLHF

J gene: TRBJ1-5
V gene: TRBV5-5
CDR3 protein: CASSLFVQGPQHF

J gene: TRBJ1-6
V gene: TRBV5-8
CDR3 protein: CASSAFGQVSYNSPLHF

J gene: TRBJ1-6
V gene: TRBV7-9
CDR3 protein: CASSGRDRGTVAYNSPLHF

J gene: TRBJ1-6
V gene: TRBV5-1
CDR3 protein: CASSLVSGGNNSPLHF

J gene: TRBJ2-5
V gene: TRBV19
CDR3 protein: CASRYGETQYF

J gene: TRBJ1-5
V gene: TRBV28
CDR3 protein: CASTLGGVQQPQHF

J gene: TRBJ1-2
V gene: TRBV28
CDR3 protein: CASSFSIREGNAYGYTF

J gene: TRBJ1-4
V gene: TRBV28
CDR3 protein: CASTLQGLREKLFF

J gene: TRBJ2-7
V gene: TRBV5-6
CDR3 protein: CASHLGGGGKSYEQYF

J gene: TRBJ2-2
V gene: TRBV6-5
CDR3 protein: CASSRLAGGTGELFF

J gene: TRBJ1-4
V gene: TRBV11-2
CDR3 protein: CASSLVGGGHNEKLFF

J gene: TRBJ1-1
V gene: TRBV6-5
CDR3 protein: CASSYFVDRGVTEAFF

J gene: TRBJ1-3
V gene: TRBV11-2
CDR3 protein: CASRPPGLPGNTIYF

J gene: TRBJ1-1
V gene: TRBV10-3
CDR3 protein: CATGTGLFGNTEAFF

J gene: TRBJ1-1
V gene: TRBV6-9
CDR3 protein: CASVLSPSQGNTEAFF

J gene: TRBJ2-7
V gene: TRBV10-2
CDR3 protein: CASGSGREREQYF

J gene: TRBJ1-5
V gene: TRBV6-5
CDR3 protein: CASSYSGGQGDQPQHF

J gene: TRBJ1-2
V gene: TRBV5-1
CDR3 protein: CASSLYRGGYTF

J gene: TRBJ2-5
V gene: TRBV3-1/TRBV3-2
CDR3 protein: CASSHRDRGPQETQYF